Below, one TCR beta chain is given with its context. Antigen specificity is unknown. The T cells that were sequenced for TCR beta were CD8+ and CD4+ cells from blood. The multiple sclerosis controls were treatment-naive patients, and their relapsing-remitting disease was stable or active. This CDR3 has 15 amino acids. The junction had 8 bases not matched to a gene; V was cut back by 4 bases and J by 2 bases. CDR1 and CDR2 (germline): SNHLY, FYNNEI. This record belongs to a study of CD8 T cells in Susac syndrome. Points from the study as a whole: The authors acknowledged that their TCR sequencing and HLA analysis involved a relatively small number of individuals.

The RNA, about 0.45 to 1 ug, was put through reverse transcription using random hexamers. With immunoSEQ multiplex PCR, TCR beta CDR3 was amplified across 54 Vbeta and 13 Jbeta. In TCRdb, the immunoSEQ multiplex PCR reads were re-called with MiXCR into one record per CDR3 protein. This table has 250,000 to 300,000 distinct CDR3 sequences, 75% to 85% appearing once. The material sequenced was CD8+ T cells from PBMCs. The sequence was collected from a human donor with multiple sclerosis. V gene TRBV2 combines with J gene TRBJ2-7, with TRBD1 matching over 7 bases. CDR3 sequence: CASSGPDRPAYEQYF. CDR3 sequence (DNA): TGTGCCAGCAGTGGCCCGGACAGGCCGGCCTACGAGCAGTACTTC.